This TCR beta chain was obtained from a study of tumour-infiltrating T cells in Burkitt lymphoma. In the study overall: Patients covered every epidemiological subtype of Burkitt lymphoma.

The repertoire was sequenced with immunoSEQ multiplex PCR; TCRdb's copy has only in-frame clones and lacks some. Of tens of thousands of clones listed, less than 35% were seen once; the top ten hold roughly 2.8%. This clone was counted between two and nine times. This CDR3 is built from 16 residues. With 6 bases clipped from V and 0 bases from J, the junction kept 8 bases outside the gene matches. Germline V CDR1 and CDR2: MDHEN, SYDVKM. The V and J genes are TRBV28 and TRBJ2-1; 7 bases line up with TRBD1. Specimen: tumor tissue. This sequence was found in a human donor with Burkitt lymphoma. For the CDR3, the DNA is TGTGCCAGCAGCCTATTAGGGGGCACCTCCTACAATGAGCAGTTCTTC. It yields the protein CASSLLGGTSYNEQFF.